The present T cell receptor (beta chain) was sequenced within a study of T cells in Graves' hyperthyroidism and ophthalmopathy. For the study at large: Initial diagnosis, before any treatment, was when peripheral blood was collected. Whole-study findings and limits: Expanded thyroid clonotypes (above 0.001) were mostly also found in blood. Ophthalmopathy was identified by the model a median about seven months ahead of onset.

V lost 2 bases and J 4 bases, leaving 15 bases between the germline ends. The CDR3 contains 15 residues. Germline CDR1 MNHEY, CDR2 SMNVEV (reference sequence). Amplified TCR beta CDR3 regions came from RNA transcripts. First-round RT-PCR of the TCR CDR3 relied on the HTBI primer set. Each CDR3 protein gets one entry after TCRdb re-called the multiplex PCR reads with MiXCR. The sample contains approximately 690,000 distinct CDR3 sequences, about 15% of which appear only once. On this clonotype itself: Its antigen is undetermined.

The clonotype originates from a woman aged 45-65 years with Graves' ophthalmopathy. The J gene is TRBJ2-7, the V gene TRBV27; tentative D call: TRBD2 (7 bases). The sequenced sample was blood. The CDR3 loop is CASSLRRERGYEQYF. In DNA, the CDR3 is TGTGCCAGCAGTTTAAGGCGGGAGAGGGGGTACGAGCAGTACTTC.